This T cell receptor beta chain was recovered during a study of shared clonotypes between healthy human individuals. CDR1 and CDR2 (germline): LGHNA, YSLEER. V dropped 4 bases and J dropped 3 bases, with 16 bases sitting between them. The CDR3 loop spans 15 amino acids. Several immunoSEQ 96-well plates shared each subset's DNA, each plate a replicate. The unsorted PBMC sample used ten immunoSEQ deep assay plates. Original processing methods: Filtering differed because ImmunoSEQ produced junction-only sequences that carried no quality scores. The data were produced by immunoSEQ multiplex PCR, yet TCRdb's version contains in-frame clones alone and is incomplete. V and J calls and clone size are those listed in that table; D and trimming were worked out from the DNA. The table has approximately 440,000 clones, approximately 71% seen once. Unsorted samples relied on roughly 100 million PBMCs, which served as the source of genomic DNA.

The chain has TRBV4-3 and TRBJ2-7; no firm D call. The TCR was taken from a woman in her thirties or forties in good health. Some clones in this sample may be carry-over from other donors' samples. The material sequenced was PBMCs. This CDR3 reads CASSPETATVYEQYF. The CDR3, as DNA: TGCGCCAGCAGCCCAGAGACCGCTACCGTCTACGAGCAGTACTTC.